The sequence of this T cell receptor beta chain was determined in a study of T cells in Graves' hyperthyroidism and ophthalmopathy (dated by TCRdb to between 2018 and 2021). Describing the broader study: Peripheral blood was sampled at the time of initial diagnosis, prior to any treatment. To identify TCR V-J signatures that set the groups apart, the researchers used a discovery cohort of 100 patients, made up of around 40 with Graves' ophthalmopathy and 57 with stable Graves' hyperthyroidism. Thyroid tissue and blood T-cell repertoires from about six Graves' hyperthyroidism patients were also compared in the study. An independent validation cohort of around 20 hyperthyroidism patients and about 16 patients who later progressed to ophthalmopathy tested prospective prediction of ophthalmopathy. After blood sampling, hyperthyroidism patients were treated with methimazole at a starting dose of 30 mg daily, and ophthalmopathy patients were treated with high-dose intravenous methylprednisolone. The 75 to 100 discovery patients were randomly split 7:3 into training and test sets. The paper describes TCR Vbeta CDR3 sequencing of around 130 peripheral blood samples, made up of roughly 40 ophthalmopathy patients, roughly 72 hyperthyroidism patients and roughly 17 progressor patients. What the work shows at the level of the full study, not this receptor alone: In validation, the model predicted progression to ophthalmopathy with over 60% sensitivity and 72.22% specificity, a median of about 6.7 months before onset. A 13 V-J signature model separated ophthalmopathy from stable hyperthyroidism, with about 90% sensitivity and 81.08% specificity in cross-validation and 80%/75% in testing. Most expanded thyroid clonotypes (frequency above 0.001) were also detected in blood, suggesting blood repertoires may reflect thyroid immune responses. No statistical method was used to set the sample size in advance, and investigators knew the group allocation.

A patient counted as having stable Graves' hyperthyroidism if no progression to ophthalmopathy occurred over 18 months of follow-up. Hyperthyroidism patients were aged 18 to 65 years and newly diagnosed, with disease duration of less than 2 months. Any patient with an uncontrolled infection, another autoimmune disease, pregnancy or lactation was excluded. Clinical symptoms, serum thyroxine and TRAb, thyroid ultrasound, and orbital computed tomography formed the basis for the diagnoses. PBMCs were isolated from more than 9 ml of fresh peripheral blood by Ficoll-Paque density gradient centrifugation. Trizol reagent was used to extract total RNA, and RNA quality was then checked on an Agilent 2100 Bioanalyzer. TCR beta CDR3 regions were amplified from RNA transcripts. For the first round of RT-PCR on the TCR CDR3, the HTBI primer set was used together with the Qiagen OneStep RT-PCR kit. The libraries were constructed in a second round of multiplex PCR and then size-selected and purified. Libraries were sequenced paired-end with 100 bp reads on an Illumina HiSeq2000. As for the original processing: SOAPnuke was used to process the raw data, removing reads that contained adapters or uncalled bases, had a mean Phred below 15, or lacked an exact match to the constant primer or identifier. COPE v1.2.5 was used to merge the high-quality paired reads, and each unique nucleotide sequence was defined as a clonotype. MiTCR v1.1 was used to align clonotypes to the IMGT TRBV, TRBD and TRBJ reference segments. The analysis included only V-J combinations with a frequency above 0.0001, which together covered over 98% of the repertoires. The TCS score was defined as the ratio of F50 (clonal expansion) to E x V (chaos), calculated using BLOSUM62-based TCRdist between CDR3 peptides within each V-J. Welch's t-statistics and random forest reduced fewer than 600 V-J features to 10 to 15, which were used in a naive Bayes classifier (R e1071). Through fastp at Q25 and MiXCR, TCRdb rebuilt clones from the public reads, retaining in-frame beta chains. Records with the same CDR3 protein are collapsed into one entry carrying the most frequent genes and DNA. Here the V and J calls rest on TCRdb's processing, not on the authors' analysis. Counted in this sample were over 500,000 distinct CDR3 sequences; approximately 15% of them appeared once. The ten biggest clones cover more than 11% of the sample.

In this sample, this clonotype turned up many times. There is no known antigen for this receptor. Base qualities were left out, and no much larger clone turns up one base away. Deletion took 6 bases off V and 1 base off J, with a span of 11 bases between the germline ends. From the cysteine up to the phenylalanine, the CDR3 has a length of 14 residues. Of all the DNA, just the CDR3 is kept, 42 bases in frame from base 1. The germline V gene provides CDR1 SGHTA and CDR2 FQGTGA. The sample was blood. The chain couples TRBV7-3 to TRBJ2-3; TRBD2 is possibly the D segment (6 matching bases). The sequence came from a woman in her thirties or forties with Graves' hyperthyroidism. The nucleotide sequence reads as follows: TGTGCCAGCAGACTAGCAGGAGGCACAGATACGCAGTATTTT. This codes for CASRLAGGTDTQYF.